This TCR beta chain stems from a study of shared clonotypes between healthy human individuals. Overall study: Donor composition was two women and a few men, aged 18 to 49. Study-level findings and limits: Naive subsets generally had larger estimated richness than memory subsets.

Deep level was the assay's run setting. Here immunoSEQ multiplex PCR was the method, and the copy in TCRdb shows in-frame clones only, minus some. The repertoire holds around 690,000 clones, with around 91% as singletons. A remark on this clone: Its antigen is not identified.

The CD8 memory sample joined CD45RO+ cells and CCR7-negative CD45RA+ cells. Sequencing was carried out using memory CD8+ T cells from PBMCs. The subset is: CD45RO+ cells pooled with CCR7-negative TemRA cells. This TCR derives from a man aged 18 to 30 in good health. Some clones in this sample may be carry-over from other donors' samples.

CDR3 nucleotide sequence: TGTGCCAGCAGTCCCTCAATTGGGGGAGTTTTCTATGAGCAGTTCTTC. Amino acids: CASSPSIGGVFYEQFF. J is TRBJ2-1 and V is TRBV27; D is tentatively TRBD1 or TRBD2 (5 bases each). CDR3 length: 16 amino acids. Trimming left V 5 bases short and J 8 bases short, with 22 bases between. Germline loops: CDR1 MNHEY, CDR2 SMNVEV (reference sequence).